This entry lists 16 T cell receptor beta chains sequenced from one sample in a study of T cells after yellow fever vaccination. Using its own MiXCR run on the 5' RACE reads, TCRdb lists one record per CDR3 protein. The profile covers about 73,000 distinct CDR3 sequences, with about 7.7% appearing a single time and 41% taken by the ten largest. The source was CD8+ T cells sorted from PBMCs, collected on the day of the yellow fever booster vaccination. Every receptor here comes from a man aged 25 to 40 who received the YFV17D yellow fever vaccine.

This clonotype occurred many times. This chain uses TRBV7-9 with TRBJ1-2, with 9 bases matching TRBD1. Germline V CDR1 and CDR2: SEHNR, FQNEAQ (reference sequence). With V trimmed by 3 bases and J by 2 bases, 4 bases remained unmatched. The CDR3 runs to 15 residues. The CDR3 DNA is TGTGCCAGCAGCTTCGACGGGACAGGGAACTATGGCTACACCTTC. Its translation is CASSFDGTGNYGYTF.

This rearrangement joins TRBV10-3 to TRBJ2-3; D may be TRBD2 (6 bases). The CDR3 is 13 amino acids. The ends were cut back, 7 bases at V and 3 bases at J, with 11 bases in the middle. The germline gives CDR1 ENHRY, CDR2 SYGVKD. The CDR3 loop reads CAIMGGTTDTQYF. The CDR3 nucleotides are TGTGCCATCATGGGCGGGACGACAGATACGCAGTATTTT.

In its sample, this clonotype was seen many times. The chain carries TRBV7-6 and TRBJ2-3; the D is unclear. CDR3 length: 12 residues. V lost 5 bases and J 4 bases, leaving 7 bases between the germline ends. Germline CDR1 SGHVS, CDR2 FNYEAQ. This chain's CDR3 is CASSRRADTQYF. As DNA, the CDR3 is TGTGCCAGCAGCAGGCGAGCAGATACGCAGTATTTT.

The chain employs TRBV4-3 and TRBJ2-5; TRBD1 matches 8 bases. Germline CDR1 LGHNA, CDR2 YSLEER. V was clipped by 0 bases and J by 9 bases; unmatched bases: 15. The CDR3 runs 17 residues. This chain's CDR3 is CASSQDPYRGDQMSQYF. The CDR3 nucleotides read TGCGCCAGCAGCCAAGATCCGTACAGGGGGGACCAAATGTCCCAGTACTTC.

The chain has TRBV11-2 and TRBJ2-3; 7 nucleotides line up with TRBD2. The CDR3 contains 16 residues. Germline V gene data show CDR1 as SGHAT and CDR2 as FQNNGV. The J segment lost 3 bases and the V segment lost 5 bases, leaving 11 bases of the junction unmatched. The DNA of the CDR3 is TGTGCCAGCAGCGGAGTGGGCGGGGAGGGGACAGATACGCAGTATTTT. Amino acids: CASSGVGGEGTDTQYF.

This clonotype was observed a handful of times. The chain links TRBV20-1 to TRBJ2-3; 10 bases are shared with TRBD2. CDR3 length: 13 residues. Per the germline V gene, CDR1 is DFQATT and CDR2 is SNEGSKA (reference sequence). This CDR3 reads CGQLAGVTDTQYF. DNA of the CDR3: TGCGGTCAGCTAGCGGGAGTTACAGATACGCAGTATTTT.

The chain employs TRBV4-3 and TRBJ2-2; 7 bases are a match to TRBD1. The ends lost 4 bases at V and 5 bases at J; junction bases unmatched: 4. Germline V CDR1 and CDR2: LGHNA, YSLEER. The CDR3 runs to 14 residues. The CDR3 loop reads CASSLSRGTGELFF. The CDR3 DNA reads TGCGCCAGCAGCCTGAGCAGGGGGACCGGGGAGCTGTTTTTT.

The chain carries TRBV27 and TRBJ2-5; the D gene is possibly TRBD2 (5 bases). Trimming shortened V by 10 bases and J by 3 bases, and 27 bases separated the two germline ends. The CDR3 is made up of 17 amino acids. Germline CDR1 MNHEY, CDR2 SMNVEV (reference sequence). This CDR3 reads CATRSSMEDSDKETQYF. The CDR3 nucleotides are TGTGCCACCCGCTCTTCCATGGAGGACTCAGACAAAGAGACCCAGTACTTC.

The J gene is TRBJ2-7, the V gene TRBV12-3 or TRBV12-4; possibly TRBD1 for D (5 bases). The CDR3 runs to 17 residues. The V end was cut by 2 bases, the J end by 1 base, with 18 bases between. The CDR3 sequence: CASSLRFGERGSYEQYF. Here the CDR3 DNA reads TGTGCCAGCAGTTTACGATTTGGGGAAAGGGGATCCTACGAGCAGTACTTC.

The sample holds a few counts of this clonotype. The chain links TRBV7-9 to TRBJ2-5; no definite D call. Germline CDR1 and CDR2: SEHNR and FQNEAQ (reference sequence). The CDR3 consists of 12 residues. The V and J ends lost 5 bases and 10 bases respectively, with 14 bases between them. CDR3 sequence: CASSPPRSGQYF. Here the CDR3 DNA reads TGTGCCAGCAGCCCACCGAGGTCGGGCCAGTACTTC. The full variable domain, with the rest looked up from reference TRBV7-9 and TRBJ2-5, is DTGVSQNPRHKITKRGQNVTFRCDPISEHNRLYWYRQTLGQGPEFLTYFQNEAQLEKSRLLSDRFSAERPKGSFSTLEIQRTEQGDSAMYLCASSPPRSGQYFGPGTRLLVL.

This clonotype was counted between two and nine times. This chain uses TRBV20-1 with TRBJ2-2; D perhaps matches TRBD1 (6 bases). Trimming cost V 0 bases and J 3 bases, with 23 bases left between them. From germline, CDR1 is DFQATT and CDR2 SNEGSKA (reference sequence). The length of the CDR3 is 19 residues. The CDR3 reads CSARDRTGTHSSYTGELFF. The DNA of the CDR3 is TGCAGTGCTAGAGATCGCACGGGGACACACTCGTCATACACCGGGGAGCTGTTTTTT.

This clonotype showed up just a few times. For the CDR3, the DNA is TGCAGTGCTAGACCCGGGACTAGCGGGAGGGCGGGAGAGCAGTACTTC. This gives the protein CSARPGTSGRAGEQYF. The chain combines TRBV20-1 with TRBJ2-7; 16 bases line up with TRBD2. Looked up from germline, CDR1 is DFQATT and CDR2 is SNEGSKA (reference sequence). The CDR3 runs 16 residues. After removal of 2 bases from V and 7 bases from J, the junction contained 8 bases not matched to a gene.

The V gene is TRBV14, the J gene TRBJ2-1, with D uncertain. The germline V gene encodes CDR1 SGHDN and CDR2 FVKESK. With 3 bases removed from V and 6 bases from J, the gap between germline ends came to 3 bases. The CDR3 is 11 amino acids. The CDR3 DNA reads TGTGCCAGCAGCCATGGCAATGAGCAGTTCTTC. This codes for CASSHGNEQFF.

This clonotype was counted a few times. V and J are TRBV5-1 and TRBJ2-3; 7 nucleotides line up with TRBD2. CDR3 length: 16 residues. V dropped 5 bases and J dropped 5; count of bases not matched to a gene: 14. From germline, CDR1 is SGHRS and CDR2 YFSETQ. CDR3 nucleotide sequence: TGCGCCAGCAGTACGCCCCACCGGGAGGTGGAAGATACGCAGTATTTT. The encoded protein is CASSTPHREVEDTQYF.

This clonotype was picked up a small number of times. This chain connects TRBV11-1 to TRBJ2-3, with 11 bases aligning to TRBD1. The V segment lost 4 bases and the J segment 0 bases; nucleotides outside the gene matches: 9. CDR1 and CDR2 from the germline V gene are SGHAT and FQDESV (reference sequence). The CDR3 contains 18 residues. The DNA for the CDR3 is TGTGCCAGCAGCTCTGGACAGGGGGCGTCCCCTAGCACAGATACGCAGTATTTT. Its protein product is CASSSGQGASPSTDTQYF.

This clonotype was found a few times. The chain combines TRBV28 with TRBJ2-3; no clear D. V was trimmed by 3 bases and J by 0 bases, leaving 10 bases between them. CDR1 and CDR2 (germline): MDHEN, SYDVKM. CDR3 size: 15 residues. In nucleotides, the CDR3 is TGTGCCAGCAGTTTTGGTCGTTCTAGCACAGATACGCAGTATTTT. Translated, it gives CASSFGRSSTDTQYF. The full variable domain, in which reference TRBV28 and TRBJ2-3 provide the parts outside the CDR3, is DVKVTQSSRYLVKRTGEKVFLECVQDMDHENMFWYRQDPGLGLRLIYFSYDVKMKEKGDIPEGYSVSREKKERFSLILESASTNQTSMYLCASSFGRSSTDTQYFGPGTRLTVL.